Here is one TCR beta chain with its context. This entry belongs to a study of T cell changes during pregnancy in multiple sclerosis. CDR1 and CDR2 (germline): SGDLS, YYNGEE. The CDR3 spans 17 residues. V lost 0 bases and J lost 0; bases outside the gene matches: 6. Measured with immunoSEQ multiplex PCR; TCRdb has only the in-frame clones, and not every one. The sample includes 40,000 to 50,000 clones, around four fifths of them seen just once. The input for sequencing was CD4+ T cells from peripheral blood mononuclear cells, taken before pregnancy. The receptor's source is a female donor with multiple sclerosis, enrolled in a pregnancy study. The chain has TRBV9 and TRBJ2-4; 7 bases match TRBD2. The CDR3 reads CASSVGRAGLAKNIQYF. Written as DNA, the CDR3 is TGTGCCAGCAGCGTAGGGAGAGCGGGGCTAGCCAAAAACATTCAGTACTTC.